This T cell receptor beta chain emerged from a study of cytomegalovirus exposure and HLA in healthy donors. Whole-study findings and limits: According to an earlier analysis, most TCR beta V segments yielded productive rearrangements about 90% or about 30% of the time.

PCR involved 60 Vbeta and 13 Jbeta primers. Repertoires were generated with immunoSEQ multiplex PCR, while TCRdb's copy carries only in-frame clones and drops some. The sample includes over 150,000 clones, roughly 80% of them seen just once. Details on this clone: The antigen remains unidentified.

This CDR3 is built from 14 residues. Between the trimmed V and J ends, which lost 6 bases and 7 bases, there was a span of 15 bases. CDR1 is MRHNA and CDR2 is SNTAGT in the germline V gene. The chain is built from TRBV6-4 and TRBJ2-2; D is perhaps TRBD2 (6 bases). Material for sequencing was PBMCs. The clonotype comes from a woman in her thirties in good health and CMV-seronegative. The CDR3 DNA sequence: TGTGCCAGCAGCCCCGGAGGAGGGGTCGGGGAGCTGTTTTTT. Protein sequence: CASSPGGGVGELFF.